This T cell receptor (beta chain) was identified in a study of T cell responses to AZD1222 COVID-19 vaccine. Produced via immunoSEQ multiplex PCR; TCRdb's table is partial and in-frame only. The sample has approximately 100,000 clones; around 91% are singletons. With respect to this clone: Antigen: not known.

Findings of the study overall: Once two AZD1222 doses were given, Spike-specific TCR breadth and depth went up. Vaccine-related CD4 TCRs covered spike, predominating at 160-218 and 743-854. After the peak T cell response, and only then, were repertoires sampled.

The origin of this receptor is an adult in good health. The sample here was peripheral blood, taken on day 0 of AZD1222 vaccination.

For the CDR3, the DNA is TGTGCCAGCAGTTACTCGCCTTGGGACAGGTCCCTCGAGCAGTACTTC. This encodes CASSYSPWDRSLEQYF. J is TRBJ2-7 and V is TRBV6-5, with 8 positions matching TRBD1. V shed 0 bases, J shed 6 bases, and the junction held 10 bases outside the gene matches. This CDR3 spans 16 amino acids. Germline assignment: CDR1 MNHEY and CDR2 SVGAGI.